The 32 T cell receptor beta chains below were found in one sample sequenced in a study of blood T cell repertoires in COVID-19. This table comes from immunoSEQ multiplex PCR, and its TCRdb copy is limited to in-frame clones, with some not included. The data hold around 100,000 clones, with almost 90% observed a single time. The sequencing input was peripheral blood. The receptors originated from a human donor in a cohort sampled during active COVID-19.

The rearrangement joins TRBV18 to TRBJ2-7; 10 bases match TRBD2. Trimming removed 3 bases from V and 6 bases from J; junction bases left unmatched: 2. The CDR3 spans 13 residues. The germline V gene encodes CDR1 KGHSH and CDR2 LQKENI. The CDR3 coding sequence is TGTGCCAGCTCACCTAGCGGGAGGAGCGAGCAGTACTTC. Translation: CASSPSGRSEQYF.

The genes are TRBV27 and TRBJ1-1; the D gene is possibly TRBD1 (5 bases). This CDR3 has 13 amino acids. Trimming took off 5 bases at V and 1 base at J, with 8 bases between the two ends. Per germline, CDR1 MNHEY and CDR2 SMNVEV (reference sequence). CDR3 DNA: TGTGCCAGCAGTATCCAGGGGAACACTGAAGCTTTCTTT. The encoded protein is CASSIQGNTEAFF.

This clone was seen a single time. The gene calls are TRBV6-4 and TRBJ2-1; 14 bases are shared with TRBD2. The CDR3 contains 16 residues. Germline CDR1 and CDR2: MRHNA and SNTAGT. J gave up 6 bases and V 3 bases, and 4 bases lay outside the gene matches. CDR3 bases: TGTGCCAGCAGTGAGGGGGGGACTAGCGGGAGCAATGAGCAGTTCTTC. Its protein product is CASSEGGTSGSNEQFF.

The chain has TRBV10-1 and TRBJ2-7; 8 nucleotides align to TRBD1. The trim removed 2 bases at V and 5 bases at J, leaving 5 bases unmatched. The CDR3 length is 14 residues. The germline CDR1 and CDR2 sequences are WNHNN and SYGVQD (reference sequence). The CDR3 protein is CASSEQQGEDEQYF. DNA of the CDR3: TGCGCCAGCAGTGAGCAACAGGGGGAAGACGAGCAGTACTTC.

This sequence joins TRBV7-9 and TRBJ1-3; no clear D. Germline-derived CDR1 and CDR2 are SEHNR and FQNEAQ (reference sequence). This CDR3 is built from 14 residues. The V end was cut by 1 base, the J end by 4 bases, with 8 bases between. Here the CDR3 DNA reads TGTGCCAGCAGCTTAGGAGTATCAGGAAACACCATATATTTT. Residues: CASSLGVSGNTIYF.

The V call is TRBV5-6, the J call TRBJ1-4; unclear D gene. Per germline, CDR1 SGHDT and CDR2 YYEEEE. The V gene lost 4 bases and the J gene lost 0 bases, with 7 bases spanning the gap. The CDR3 covers 14 residues. CDR3 protein: CASSAIATNEKLFF. DNA of the CDR3: TGTGCCAGCAGCGCGATTGCAACTAATGAAAAACTGTTTTTT.

V is TRBV9 and J is TRBJ1-1, with D uncertain. This CDR3 is built from 10 residues. V was trimmed by 3 bases and J by 10 bases, leaving 7 bases between them. Germline lookup yields CDR1 SGDLS and CDR2 YYNGEE. CDR3 nucleotides: TGTGCCAGCAGCGCTCCCCTAGCTTTCTTT. Its translation: CASSAPLAFF.

The chain is built from TRBV5-6 and TRBJ2-2; a weak D match, TRBD2 (6 bases). V was clipped by 2 bases and J by 0 bases, with 14 bases between them. The CDR3 consists of 17 residues. Germline V CDR1 and CDR2: SGHDT, YYEEEE. CDR3 sequence reads: CASSFDGGFSNTGELFF. The CDR3 DNA follows: TGTGCCAGCAGCTTTGACGGAGGGTTTTCGAACACCGGGGAGCTGTTTTTT.

J is TRBJ1-2 and V is TRBV28, with D uncertain. The V gene lost 4 bases and the J gene lost 0 bases, with 6 bases spanning the gap. This CDR3 spans 13 amino acids. Germline CDR1 is MDHEN and CDR2 is SYDVKM. CDR3 nucleotide sequence: TGTGCCAGCAGTTCATTAGCTAACTATGGCTACACCTTC. Its translation: CASSSLANYGYTF.

The chain uses TRBV5-5 and TRBJ2-5; D is perhaps TRBD1 (5 bases). Germline assignment: CDR1 SGHKS and CDR2 YYEKEE (reference sequence). The CDR3 consists of 16 residues. The ends were cut back, 4 bases at V and 5 bases at J, with 21 bases in the middle. The CDR3 nucleotides read TGTGCCAGCAGCCAACATCAATTGCAGGGTTCGGAGACCCAGTACTTC. Amino acid sequence: CASSQHQLQGSETQYF.

Comment on this clone: At one of its ends the junction is not consistent with the germline gene, which may arise from a read error. In nucleotides, the CDR3 is TGTGCTAGCAGCCTCGGACTAGCGGGTTCCAATGAGCAGTTCTTC. This gives the protein CASSLGLAGSNEQFF. The chain couples TRBV7-7 to TRBJ2-1, with 11 bases aligning to TRBD2. Per germline, CDR1 SSHAT and CDR2 FNYEAQ (reference sequence). This CDR3 contains 15 residues.

The chain has TRBV5-6 and TRBJ2-1, with 8 bases identical to TRBD2. Trimming removed 4 bases from V and 8 bases from J; junction bases left unmatched: 17. Germline CDR1 SGHDT, CDR2 YYEEEE. This CDR3 comprises 17 residues. The CDR3 protein is CASSPTVYSGSVYEQFF. The CDR3, as DNA: TGTGCCAGCAGCCCCACAGTCTACAGCGGGAGTGTTTATGAGCAGTTCTTC.

V and J are TRBV11-2 and TRBJ2-1; TRBD2 matches at 7 bases. Germline V gene data show CDR1 as SGHAT and CDR2 as FQNNGV. The CDR3 is made up of 15 amino acids. V lost 1 base, J lost 0 bases, and 0 bases stayed unmatched. The CDR3 region is CASSLGGGSYNEQFF. The CDR3 nucleotides read TGTGCCAGCAGCTTAGGCGGGGGCTCCTACAATGAGCAGTTCTTC. The variable domain in full, completed from reference TRBV11-2 and TRBJ2-1, reads EAGVAQSPRYKIIEKRQSVAFWCNPISGHATLYWYQQILGQGPKLLIQFQNNGVVDDSQLPKDRFSAERLKGVDSTLKIQPAKLEDSAVYLCASSLGGGSYNEQFFGPGTRLTVL.

The CDR3 reads CASSLGTGGREALHF. The CDR3 nucleotides read TGTGCCAGCAGCTTGGGAACAGGGGGACGGGAGGCCCTCCACTTT. The chain is built from TRBV5-6 and TRBJ1-6, with TRBD1 matching 8 bases. Unmatched junction bases numbered 10, after V lost 0 bases and J lost 14 bases. The CDR3 extends over 15 amino acids. Germline V gene data show CDR1 as SGHDT and CDR2 as YYEEEE.

The V and J genes are TRBV5-1 and TRBJ1-1, with D possibly matching TRBD1 (5 bases). Germline V CDR1 and CDR2: SGHRS, YFSETQ. V was cut by 0 bases and J by 6 bases, with 18 bases left in between. The length of the CDR3 is 16 residues. CDR3 sequence (DNA): TGCGCCAGCAGCTTGGCAGGGTTCTCCTCTTTAGCTGAAGCTTTCTTT. Translation: CASSLAGFSSLAEAFF.

The gene calls are TRBV3-1 (or the pseudogene TRBV3-2) and TRBJ2-3, with TRBD2 identical over 11 bases. CDR3 length: 18 residues. Germline lookup yields CDR1 LGHDT and CDR2 YNNKEL (reference sequence). After removal of 2 bases from V and 2 bases from J, the junction contained 9 bases not matched to a gene. CDR3 amino acids: CASSQTPGLADITDTQYF. CDR3 bases: TGTGCCAGCAGCCAAACACCGGGACTAGCGGATATCACAGATACGCAGTATTTT.

This chain uses TRBV7-9 with TRBJ2-7; possible D gene TRBD2, 5 bases. CDR1 SEHNR and CDR2 FQNEAQ come from the germline V gene (reference sequence). Trimming stripped 5 bases from V and 2 bases from J, with 19 bases between. This CDR3 has 16 residues. The CDR3 DNA reads TGTGCCAGCAGCCCTCGAGGGCCTATTTCTCCCTACGAGCAGTACTTC. Translated: CASSPRGPISPYEQYF.

CDR3 sequence reads: CASSYSLDTQYF. CDR3 nucleotide sequence: TGTGCCAGCAGCTACTCGCTGGATACGCAGTATTTT. The genes are TRBV7-8 and TRBJ2-3, with D unresolved. CDR1 and CDR2 from the germline V gene are SGHVS and FQNEAQ. The V end lost 4 bases, the J end lost 6 bases, and 8 bases lay between the germline ends. There are 12 residues in the CDR3.

The genes are TRBV3-1 (or the pseudogene TRBV3-2) and TRBJ1-6; 11 nucleotides match TRBD1. There are 16 residues in the CDR3. Trimming took 1 base from V and 10 from J; bases not matched to a gene: 6. CDR1 is LGHDT, CDR2 YNNKEL, per germline (reference sequence). CDR3 sequence reads: CASSQAGTGGGSPLHF. Written as DNA, the CDR3 is TGTGCCAGCAGCCAAGCGGGGACAGGGGGGGGGTCACCCCTCCACTTT.

The sample holds one count of this clone. J is TRBJ2-7 and V is TRBV6-5; D might be TRBD1 (5 bases). The V gene's germline CDR1 is MNHEY and CDR2 SVGAGI. The CDR3 extends over 15 amino acids. V was cut by 7 bases and J by 0 bases, with 16 bases left in between. CDR3 DNA sequence: TGTGCCAGCATAAAGGGGCGCGTCAACTCCTACGAGCAGTACTTC. This translates into CASIKGRVNSYEQYF.

The chain recombines TRBV29-1 with TRBJ1-1; 9 nucleotides agree with TRBD1. Trimming cost V 1 base and J 4 bases; bases outside gene matches: 4. Germline V gives CDR1 SQVTM, CDR2 ANQGSEA. The CDR3 covers 14 residues. This chain's CDR3 is CSVEVTGGGTEAFF. CDR3 DNA sequence: TGCAGCGTTGAAGTGACAGGGGGTGGCACTGAAGCTTTCTTT.

The V gene is TRBV20-1, the J gene TRBJ2-5; TRBD2 matches 12 bases. J lost 2 bases, V lost 3 bases, and 4 bases had no gene match. Germline values: CDR1 DFQATT, CDR2 SNEGSKA (reference sequence). The CDR3 loop spans 15 amino acids. The chain's CDR3 is CSASGLAGSQETQYF. The CDR3 DNA reads as TGCAGTGCTAGTGGACTAGCGGGGTCACAAGAGACCCAGTACTTC.

V usage is TRBV14 and J usage is TRBJ1-2; 7 positions match TRBD1. Germline values: CDR1 SGHDN, CDR2 FVKESK. V lost 5 bases, J lost 4 bases, and 1 base stayed unmatched. This CDR3 comprises 12 residues. The CDR3 coding sequence is TGTGCCAGCAGCTGGGACAGCTATGGCTACACCTTC. Its protein is CASSWDSYGYTF. Full variable domain (remainder filled in from reference TRBV14 and TRBJ1-2): EAGVTQFPSHSVIEKGQTVTLRCDPISGHDNLYWYRRVMGKEIKFLLHFVKESKQDESGMPNNRFLAERTGGTYSTLKVQPAELEDSGVYFCASSWDSYGYTFGSGTRLTVV.

V gene TRBV7-8 combines with J gene TRBJ2-3; a weak D match, TRBD1 (5 bases). CDR3 size: 17 residues. Trimming cost V 6 bases and J 4 bases, with 23 bases left between them. CDR1 SGHVS and CDR2 FQNEAQ come from the germline V gene. The CDR3 bases are TGTGCCAGCAGACCAGAGGCCTTGTGGGGCAGGGCAGATACGCAGTATTTT. This encodes CASRPEALWGRADTQYF. The full variable domain, in which reference TRBV7-8 and TRBJ2-3 provide the parts outside the CDR3, is GAGVSQSPRYKVAKRGQDVALRCDPISGHVSLFWYQQALGQGPEFLTYFQNEAQLDKSGLPSDRFFAERPEGSVSTLKIQRTQQEDSAVYLCASRPEALWGRADTQYFGPGTRLTVL.

This clone came up a few times. The chain employs TRBV6-4 and TRBJ2-1; 13 nucleotides agree with TRBD2. CDR3 size: 15 residues. With 3 bases clipped from V and 8 bases from J, the junction kept 4 bases outside the gene matches. Germline V lookup: CDR1 MRHNA, CDR2 SNTAGT. The CDR3 DNA follows: TGTGCCAGCAGTGAACTAGCGGGAGGGACCTATGAGCAGTTCTTC. It is translated as CASSELAGGTYEQFF.

This clone was seen only a few times. The rearrangement joins TRBV7-9 to TRBJ1-1; D remains unclear. The CDR3 length is 13 residues. The V and J ends lost 2 bases and 3 bases respectively, with 7 bases between them. Germline V gene lookup returns CDR1 SEHNR and CDR2 FQNEAQ (reference sequence). CDR3 nucleotide sequence: TGTGCCAGCAGCTTACCGAGTTACACTGAAGCTTTCTTT. It encodes CASSLPSYTEAFF.

This clone was counted ten times or more. This chain joins TRBV6-5 and TRBJ1-4, with 7 bases identical to TRBD1. V was pared by 7 bases and J by 16 bases, with 9 bases of the junction left unmatched. From germline, CDR1 is MNHEY and CDR2 SVGAGI. CDR3 length: 11 amino acids. The CDR3, as DNA: TGTGCCAGCACCCAAAGGGGGCACGGGTTTTTT. Translation gives CASTQRGHGFF.

This chain joins TRBV20-1 and TRBJ2-7, with unresolved D. Germline values: CDR1 DFQATT, CDR2 SNEGSKA (reference sequence). This CDR3 spans 11 amino acids. Trimming shortened V by 4 bases and J by 7 bases, and 11 bases separated the two germline ends. The CDR3, as DNA: TGCAGTGCTAAGTTTTACGGGGAGCAGTACTTC. Protein product: CSAKFYGEQYF.

The chain joins TRBV29-1 to TRBJ2-7; 13 positions agree with TRBD2. The germline V gene encodes CDR1 SQVTM and CDR2 ANQGSEA. The CDR3 runs to 13 residues. V trimming: 6 bases; J trimming: 7 bases; junction bases outside the gene matches: 6. DNA for the CDR3: TGCAGCGTGGGAGGGACTAGCGGGAAAGAGCAGTACTTC. It codes for CSVGGTSGKEQYF.

This rearrangement joins TRBV7-2 to TRBJ2-7; D unresolved. CDR3 length equals 14 residues. V was cut by 2 bases and J by 0 bases, with 8 bases left in between. Germline loops: CDR1 SGHTA, CDR2 FQGNSA. The CDR3 region has the DNA TGTGCCAGCAGCTTAACGAGCCTCTCCTACGAGCAGTACTTC. This sequence encodes CASSLTSLSYEQYF.

The V and J genes are TRBV7-8 and TRBJ2-7; 11 nucleotides agree with TRBD2. V lost 5 bases, J lost 0 bases, and 12 bases stayed unmatched. The CDR3 extends over 18 amino acids. The germline CDR1 and CDR2 sequences are SGHVS and FQNEAQ. DNA of the CDR3: TGTGCCAGCAGCGAGGGACTAGCGGCTGCCCTCAGCTCCTACGAGCAGTACTTC. Protein product: CASSEGLAAALSSYEQYF.

The chain links TRBV4-2 to TRBJ2-1, with TRBD2 matching 9 bases. Germline CDR1 LGHNA, CDR2 YNFKEQ. This CDR3 is 16 amino acids long. The V gene end was trimmed by 4 bases and the J gene end by 7 bases; junction bases not matched to a gene: 11. CDR3 in amino acids: CASSRRAGGPENEQFF. The CDR3 bases are TGTGCCAGCAGCCGGCGGGCGGGAGGGCCGGAAAATGAGCAGTTCTTC.